The clone carrying this TCR beta chain came up a few times. Its cognate antigen is unknown. The V gene's germline CDR1 is MNHEY and CDR2 SVGAGI. J gave up 6 bases and V 2 bases, and 5 bases lay outside the gene matches. The CDR3 is made up of 14 amino acids. The sample is drawn from a study of shared clonotypes between healthy human individuals. Study details: Three CD4 naive, three CD4 memory, two CD8 naive and one CD8 memory plate were used per donor.

Findings and limits, study-wide: The four-donor shared clonotypes exceeded non-shared clonotypes in generation probability, with non-shared ones scoring lower. The study drew on few donors, limiting represented genetic and exposure-history diversity.

Sequencing used immunoSEQ multiplex PCR; TCRdb keeps in-frame clones, though not all of them. This table has 2,100,000 or so clones, approximately 96% appearing once. The TCR originated in a man aged 18-30 years in good health. The sequencing sample was made of naive CD4+ T cells sorted from blood. Documented subset: CD45RA+ positively selected. The chain carries TRBV6-5 and TRBJ1-2; 8 bases map to TRBD1. The CDR3: CASSYTGQEDGYTF. Here the CDR3 DNA reads TGTGCCAGCAGTTACACGGGACAGGAGGATGGCTACACCTTC.